The next 11 T cell receptor beta chains were all read from a single sample in a study of long-term antiretroviral therapy in people with HIV. It was version v3.0 of the immunoSEQ assay that was run at survey level. The protocol was immunoSEQ multiplex PCR, while the TCRdb copy is restricted to in-frame clones and leaves out a portion. In the table there are roughly 34,000 clones, roughly three quarters of which are singletons. Here the sequenced sample was unsorted PBMCs, taken 1.9 years after starting antiretroviral therapy. The receptors stem from a man aged 18-30 years with HIV.

The rearrangement links TRBV28 to TRBJ1-1; no definite D call. Germline CDR1 reads MDHEN; CDR2 reads SYDVKM. The V gene lost 5 bases and the J gene lost 3 bases, with 10 bases spanning the gap. This CDR3 is 13 amino acids long. The CDR3 region is CASSPTAYTEAFF. DNA for the CDR3: TGTGCCAGCAGTCCAACGGCGTACACTGAAGCTTTCTTT. Filled out from reference TRBV28 and TRBJ1-1, the complete variable domain reads DVKVTQSSRYLVKRTGEKVFLECVQDMDHENMFWYRQDPGLGLRLIYFSYDVKMKEKGDIPEGYSVSREKKERFSLILESASTNQTSMYLCASSPTAYTEAFFGQGTRLTVV.

This chain links TRBV6-4 with TRBJ2-2; TRBD2 aligns across 10 bases. Germline CDR1 MRHNA, CDR2 SNTAGT. The CDR3 runs to 17 residues. J was trimmed by 3 bases and V by 6 bases; bases with no gene match: 10. The CDR3 sequence: CASSSRESGGDTGELFF. The CDR3, as DNA: TGTGCCAGCAGCTCCCGGGAGAGCGGGGGGGACACCGGGGAGCTGTTTTTT.

The chain links TRBV5-6 to TRBJ1-1; possible D gene TRBD1, 5 bases. Per the germline V gene, CDR1 is SGHDT and CDR2 is YYEEEE. The CDR3 totals 14 residues. Trimming took off 5 bases at V and 8 bases at J, with 19 bases between the two ends. The CDR3 region is CASRIRDHWAEAFF. Written as DNA, the CDR3 is TGTGCCAGCAGAATAAGGGACCACTGGGCGGAAGCTTTCTTT.

The chain couples TRBV6-6 to TRBJ1-3; the D is unclear. Germline assignment: CDR1 MNHNY and CDR2 SVGAGI (reference sequence). V lost 9 bases and J lost 0, with 3 bases in between. The length of the CDR3 is 11 residues. This CDR3 reads CASVSGNTIYF. In DNA form, the CDR3 reads TGTGCCAGTGTCTCTGGAAACACCATATATTTT.

The chain links TRBV18 to TRBJ2-7; D is undetermined. Per germline, CDR1 KGHSH and CDR2 LQKENI. The length of the CDR3 is 14 residues. The germline V and J ends were trimmed by 6 bases and 1 base, with 13 bases remaining between them. The CDR3 here is CASSGPPNSYEQYV. The CDR3 coding sequence is TGTGCCAGCTCCGGGCCCCCGAATTCCTACGAGCAGTACGTC.

CDR3 protein: CASSVLGRGPGLNTEAFF. For the CDR3, the DNA is TGTGCCAGCAGCGTCCTAGGGAGGGGCCCGGGGTTGAACACTGAAGCTTTCTTT. The rearrangement links TRBV9 to TRBJ1-1, with a tentative D call TRBD1 (5 bases). Trimming left V 2 bases short and J 0 bases short, with 20 bases between. Germline loops: CDR1 SGDLS, CDR2 YYNGEE. The CDR3 runs 18 residues.

The chain carries TRBV15 and TRBJ2-5; 7 bases agree with TRBD2. CDR1 LNHNV and CDR2 YYDKDF come from the germline V gene (reference sequence). V trimming: 5 bases; J trimming: 2 bases; junction bases outside the gene matches: 5. There are 14 residues in the CDR3. The chain's CDR3 is CATSGREDQETQYF. The CDR3 nucleotides read TGTGCCACCAGCGGGAGGGAGGATCAAGAGACCCAGTACTTC.

The rearrangement uses TRBV7-8 and TRBJ2-3, with a tentative D call TRBD2 (5 bases). This CDR3 contains 13 residues. The V gene lost 4 bases and the J gene lost 9 bases, with 14 bases spanning the gap. CDR1 and CDR2 from the germline V gene are SGHVS and FQNEAQ. The DNA of the CDR3 is TGTGCCAGCAGCTCCCGGGGAGAAGGGACGCAGTATTTT. Protein: CASSSRGEGTQYF.

The chain combines TRBV13 with TRBJ1-1; D not certain. V lost 1 base and J 2 bases, leaving 5 bases between the germline ends. The CDR3 contains 13 residues. The germline gives CDR1 PRHDT, CDR2 FYEKMQ (reference sequence). The CDR3 bases are TGTGCCAGCAGCTTAGAACGCAACACTGAAGCTTTCTTT. Its translation is CASSLERNTEAFF.

The table lists this clone with a count of one. The chain is built from TRBV28 and TRBJ2-2, with 8 bases fitting TRBD1. V was pared by 5 bases and J by 1 base, with 6 bases of the junction left unmatched. The CDR3 is 16 residues long. Germline V gives CDR1 MDHEN, CDR2 SYDVKM. The CDR3 is CASSPPGTGNTGELFF. The CDR3 DNA is TGTGCCAGCAGTCCGCCCGGGACAGGGAACACCGGGGAGCTGTTTTTT. The whole variable domain, remainder taken from reference TRBV28 and TRBJ2-2, is DVKVTQSSRYLVKRTGEKVFLECVQDMDHENMFWYRQDPGLGLRLIYFSYDVKMKEKGDIPEGYSVSREKKERFSLILESASTNQTSMYLCASSPPGTGNTGELFFGEGSRLTVL.

The CDR3 sequence: CASSLDNGETQYF. The DNA of the CDR3 is TGTGCCAGCAGCTTGGACAACGGAGAGACCCAGTACTTC. The chain couples TRBV5-8 to TRBJ2-5; D call uncertain. Between the trimmed V and J ends, which lost 0 bases and 4 bases, there was a span of 7 bases. Germline assignment: CDR1 SGHTS and CDR2 YDEGEE. This CDR3 is built from 13 residues. The complete variable domain, with remaining parts taken from reference TRBV5-8 and TRBJ2-5, reads EAGVTQSPTHLIKTRGQQATLRCSPISGHTSVYWYQQALGLGLQFLLWYDEGEERNRGNFPPRFSGRQFPNYSSELNVNALELEDSALYLCASSLDNGETQYFGPGTRLLVL.